Below, 16 T cell receptor beta chains from the same sample are listed, as sequenced in a study of graft-versus-host responses after intestinal transplantation. Profiled with immunoSEQ multiplex PCR; TCRdb holds only in-frame clones, not every one. This table has about 23,000 clones, around nine tenths appearing once. The sequences come from PBMCs, collected approximately 38 days after intestinal transplant. These receptors all stem from a human patient who received an intestinal transplant, so some T cells may come from the graft donor.

This sequence joins TRBV20-1 and TRBJ1-2; D not certain. The V gene's germline CDR1 is DFQATT and CDR2 SNEGSKA (reference sequence). V lost 6 bases, J lost 5 bases, and 10 bases lay in between. CDR3 size: 11 residues. CDR3 DNA sequence: TGCAGTGCCATACAGATTTATGGCTACACCTTC. It encodes CSAIQIYGYTF.

The V call is TRBV9, the J call TRBJ1-1; D is perhaps TRBD1 (5 bases). V shed 4 bases and J shed 4 bases, with 14 bases lying between them. This CDR3 comprises 14 residues. Germline CDR1 is SGDLS and CDR2 is YYNGEE. CDR3 amino acids: CASSPWQGLTEAFF. As DNA, the CDR3 is TGTGCCAGCAGCCCTTGGCAGGGACTCACTGAAGCTTTCTTT. Variable domain in full (rest from reference TRBV9 and TRBJ1-1): DSGVTQTPKHLITATGQRVTLRCSPRSGDLSVYWYQQSLDQGLQFLIQYYNGEERAKGNILERFSAQQFPDLHSELNLSSLELGDSALYFCASSPWQGLTEAFFGQGTRLTVV.

The V and J genes are TRBV7-3 and TRBJ2-1, with 8 nucleotides matching TRBD2. The V gene end was trimmed by 5 bases and the J gene end by 5 bases; junction bases not matched to a gene: 11. Germline CDR1 SGHTA, CDR2 FQGTGA. This CDR3 is built from 16 residues. CDR3 amino acids: CASSPRGLAANNEQFF. The CDR3 nucleotides are TGTGCCAGCAGCCCCAGAGGACTAGCAGCTAACAATGAGCAGTTCTTC.

This clone was detected only once. This chain joins TRBV6-4 and TRBJ1-5; D gene uncertain. Germline-derived CDR1 and CDR2 are MRHNA and SNTAGT. Between the trimmed V and J ends, which lost 2 bases and 1 base, there was a span of 12 bases. This CDR3 contains 16 residues. The CDR3 reads CASSDVVLKSNQPQHF. CDR3 nucleotide sequence: TGTGCCAGCAGTGACGTTGTTCTTAAAAGCAATCAGCCCCAGCATTTT.

This chain joins TRBV4-1 and TRBJ1-1; no clear D. The CDR3 sequence is 17 residues long. Per germline, CDR1 MGHRA and CDR2 YSYEKL. V lost 2 bases to trimming and J lost 2 bases, with 18 bases between them. In DNA, the CDR3 is TGCGCCAGCAGCCAACAGGACGTGGCGTTTGGAAACACTGAAGCTTTCTTT. This codes for CASSQQDVAFGNTEAFF.

The chain is built from TRBV5-4 and TRBJ1-2, with D uncertain. This CDR3 has 16 residues. Germline CDR1 reads SGHNT; CDR2 reads YYREEE (reference sequence). V was pared by 0 bases and J by 5 bases, with 17 bases between. The CDR3 DNA reads TGTGCCAGCAGCTTGGCGGGAGGAGGGCTTTTTTATGGCTACACCTTC. Translating it yields CASSLAGGGLFYGYTF. Together with reference TRBV5-4 and TRBJ1-2, the CDR3 gives the full variable domain: ETGVTQSPTHLIKTRGQQVTLRCSSQSGHNTVSWYQQALGQGPQFIFQYYREEENGRGNFPPRFSGLQFPNYSSELNVNALELDDSALYLCASSLAGGGLFYGYTFGSGTRLTVV.

The chain joins TRBV6-6 to TRBJ2-1; 11 bases match TRBD2. Trimming removed 4 bases from V and 8 bases from J; junction bases left unmatched: 1. CDR1 and CDR2 (germline): MNHNY, SVGAGI (reference sequence). The length of the CDR3 is 13 residues. The CDR3 DNA sequence: TGTGCCAGCAGTTTACTAGCGGGGGATGAGCAGTTCTTC. Amino acids: CASSLLAGDEQFF.

The chain has TRBV5-6 and TRBJ2-7, with 8 nucleotides matching TRBD1. This CDR3 is 15 amino acids long. Trimming removed 0 bases from V and 9 bases from J; junction bases left unmatched: 11. Germline lookup yields CDR1 SGHDT and CDR2 YYEEEE. The CDR3 here is CASSLAGTGGLGQYF. The CDR3 DNA follows: TGTGCCAGCAGCTTGGCAGGGACAGGAGGACTCGGGCAGTACTTC. Looking up the rest from reference TRBV5-6 and TRBJ2-7 gives the full variable domain: DAGVTQSPTHLIKTRGQQVTLRCSPKSGHDTVSWYQQALGQGPQFIFQYYEEEERQRGNFPDRFSGHQFPNYSSELNVNALLLGDSALYLCASSLAGTGGLGQYFGPGTRLTVT.

This chain uses TRBV14 with TRBJ2-1; 13 nucleotides align to TRBD2. Germline V gene sequence: CDR1 SGHDN, CDR2 FVKESK. V lost 0 bases to trimming and J lost 8 bases; unmatched junction nucleotides: 1. The CDR3 totals 15 residues. The CDR3 DNA reads as TGTGCCAGCAGCCAAGATACTAGCGGGAGGGATGAGCAGTTCTTC. Translation: CASSQDTSGRDEQFF.

CDR3 sequence (DNA): TGTGCCACGACGACAGGGACCTCCTACGAGCAGTACTTC. Translation gives CATTTGTSYEQYF. The genes are TRBV6-1 and TRBJ2-7, with TRBD1 identical over 7 bases. This CDR3 is 13 amino acids long. Trimming took 10 bases from V and 0 from J; bases not matched to a gene: 6. Germline V lookup: CDR1 MNHNS, CDR2 SASEGT.

The rearrangement uses TRBV5-6 and TRBJ1-1; no clear D gene. This CDR3 is 13 amino acids long. Germline assignment: CDR1 SGHDT and CDR2 YYEEEE. Trimming removed 6 bases at V and 4 bases at J, with 13 bases between. CDR3 in DNA: TGTGCCAGCACCCCGGACGGGGTCACTGAAGCTTTCTTT. Its translation: CASTPDGVTEAFF.

This CDR3 is CASSPTLRDRVRPEAFF. CDR3 bases: TGCGCCAGCAGCCCTACCCTCCGGGACAGGGTTAGGCCTGAAGCTTTCTTT. The rearrangement joins TRBV4-1 to TRBJ1-1; 9 nucleotides match TRBD1. This CDR3 has 17 residues. The germline gives CDR1 MGHRA, CDR2 YSYEKL. Trimming cost V 4 bases and J 6 bases; bases outside gene matches: 15.

The V and J genes are TRBV29-1 and TRBJ1-2; D unclear. Germline loops: CDR1 SQVTM, CDR2 ANQGSEA. V lost 5 bases to trimming and J lost 4 bases, with 11 bases between them. The CDR3 is 12 amino acids. This chain's CDR3 is CSVPNSVYGYTF. The CDR3 DNA follows: TGCAGCGTTCCGAACAGTGTCTATGGCTACACCTTC.

This clone was seen only a few times. The chain recombines TRBV6-5 with TRBJ1-2, with 8 nucleotides matching TRBD1. This CDR3 has 14 residues. Germline V gene sequence: CDR1 MNHEY, CDR2 SVGAGI. V lost 5 bases to trimming and J lost 8 bases; unmatched junction nucleotides: 10. CDR3: CASSESQGARGYTF. CDR3 in DNA: TGTGCCAGCAGTGAGTCCCAGGGGGCGCGGGGCTACACCTTC.

The genes are TRBV6-5 and TRBJ2-1; TRBD2 aligns across 11 bases. The ends lost 2 bases at V and 7 bases at J; junction bases unmatched: 7. Germline V CDR1 and CDR2: MNHEY, SVGAGI. The CDR3 contains 16 residues. The CDR3 sequence is CASSYRTSGRGNEQFF. CDR3 coding DNA: TGTGCCAGCAGTTACCGAACTAGCGGGAGAGGGAATGAGCAGTTCTTC.

This chain links TRBV7-4 with TRBJ2-2; TRBD2 might be the D (5 bases). Germline CDR1 SGHVT, CDR2 SQSDAQ. This CDR3 is 16 amino acids long. Trimming cost V 5 bases and J 6 bases, with 19 bases left between them. The CDR3 region is CASSPRRNDNAGELFF. In nucleotides, the CDR3 is TGTGCCAGCAGCCCACGGAGGAATGATAACGCCGGGGAGCTGTTTTTT.